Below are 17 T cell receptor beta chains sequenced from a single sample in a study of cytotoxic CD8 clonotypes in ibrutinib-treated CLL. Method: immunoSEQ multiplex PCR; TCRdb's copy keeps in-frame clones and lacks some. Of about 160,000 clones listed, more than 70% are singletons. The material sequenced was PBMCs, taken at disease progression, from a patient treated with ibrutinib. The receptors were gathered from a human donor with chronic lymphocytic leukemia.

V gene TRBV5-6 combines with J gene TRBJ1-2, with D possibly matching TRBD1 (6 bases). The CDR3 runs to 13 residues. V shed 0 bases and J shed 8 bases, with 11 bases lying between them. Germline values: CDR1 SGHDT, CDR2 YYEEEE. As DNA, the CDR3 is TGTGCCAGCAGCTTGGACAGGGCGAGAGGCTACACCTTC. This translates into CASSLDRARGYTF.

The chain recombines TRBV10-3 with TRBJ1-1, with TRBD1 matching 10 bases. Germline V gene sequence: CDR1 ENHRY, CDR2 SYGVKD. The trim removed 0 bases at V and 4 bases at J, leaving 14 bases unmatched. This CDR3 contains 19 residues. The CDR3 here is CAISESKTRTGGESTEAFF. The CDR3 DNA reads TGTGCCATCAGTGAGTCGAAGACCCGGACAGGGGGGGAAAGCACTGAAGCTTTCTTT.

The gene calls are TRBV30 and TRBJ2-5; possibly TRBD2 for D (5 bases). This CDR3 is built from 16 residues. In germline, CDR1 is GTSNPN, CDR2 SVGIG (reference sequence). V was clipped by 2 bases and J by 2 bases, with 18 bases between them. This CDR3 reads CAWSFYVSREQETQYF. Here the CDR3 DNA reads TGTGCCTGGAGTTTTTACGTCTCTCGGGAACAAGAGACCCAGTACTTC.

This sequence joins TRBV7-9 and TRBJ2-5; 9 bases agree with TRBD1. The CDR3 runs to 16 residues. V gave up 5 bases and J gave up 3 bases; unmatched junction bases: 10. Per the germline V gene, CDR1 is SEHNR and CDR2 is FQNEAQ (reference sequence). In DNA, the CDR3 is TGTGCCAGCAGCCGATCCGGGACAGGGATAGAAGAGACCCAGTACTTC. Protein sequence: CASSRSGTGIEETQYF.

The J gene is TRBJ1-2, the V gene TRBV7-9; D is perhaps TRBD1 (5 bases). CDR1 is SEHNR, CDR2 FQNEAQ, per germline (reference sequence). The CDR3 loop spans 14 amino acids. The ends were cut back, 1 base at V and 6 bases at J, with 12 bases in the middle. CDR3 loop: CASSLGGEVDGYTF. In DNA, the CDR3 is TGTGCCAGCAGCTTAGGGGGGGAAGTAGATGGCTACACCTTC.

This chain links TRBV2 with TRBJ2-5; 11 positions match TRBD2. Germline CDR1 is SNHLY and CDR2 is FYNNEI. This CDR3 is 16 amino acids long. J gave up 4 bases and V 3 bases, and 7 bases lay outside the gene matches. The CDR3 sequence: CASSETSGTPSETQYF. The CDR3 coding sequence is TGTGCCAGCAGTGAGACTAGCGGGACCCCCTCAGAGACCCAGTACTTC.

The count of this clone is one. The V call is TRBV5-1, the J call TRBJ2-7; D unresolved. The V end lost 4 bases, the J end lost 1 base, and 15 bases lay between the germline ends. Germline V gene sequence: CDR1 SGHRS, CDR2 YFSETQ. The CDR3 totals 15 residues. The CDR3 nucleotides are TGCGCCAGCAGCGAAGTATGGGGAAGGTCCTACGAGCAGTACTTC. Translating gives CASSEVWGRSYEQYF.

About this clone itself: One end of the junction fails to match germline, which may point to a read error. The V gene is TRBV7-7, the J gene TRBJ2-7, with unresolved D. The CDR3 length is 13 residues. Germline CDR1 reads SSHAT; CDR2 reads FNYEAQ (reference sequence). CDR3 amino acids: CASSFADSYEQYF. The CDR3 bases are TGTGCTAGCAGCTTCGCAGACTCCTACGAGCAGTACTTC.

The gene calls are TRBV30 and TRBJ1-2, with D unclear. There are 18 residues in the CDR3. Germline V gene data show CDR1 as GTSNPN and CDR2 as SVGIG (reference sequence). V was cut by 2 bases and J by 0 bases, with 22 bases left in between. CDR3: CAWSHTWGRGLTNYGYTF. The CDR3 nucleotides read TGTGCCTGGAGTCATACGTGGGGTCGTGGGTTAACTAACTATGGCTACACCTTC.

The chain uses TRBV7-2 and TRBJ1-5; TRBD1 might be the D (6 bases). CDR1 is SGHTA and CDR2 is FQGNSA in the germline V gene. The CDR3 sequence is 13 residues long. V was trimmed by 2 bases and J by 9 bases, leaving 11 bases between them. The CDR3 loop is CASSLKVGGPQHF. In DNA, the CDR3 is TGTGCCAGCAGCTTAAAAGTAGGGGGGCCCCAGCATTTT.

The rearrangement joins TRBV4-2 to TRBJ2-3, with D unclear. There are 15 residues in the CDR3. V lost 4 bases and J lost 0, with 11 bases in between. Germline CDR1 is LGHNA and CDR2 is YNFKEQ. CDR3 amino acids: CASSRASSSTDTQYF. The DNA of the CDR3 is TGTGCCAGCAGCCGCGCCAGCTCTAGCACAGATACGCAGTATTTT.

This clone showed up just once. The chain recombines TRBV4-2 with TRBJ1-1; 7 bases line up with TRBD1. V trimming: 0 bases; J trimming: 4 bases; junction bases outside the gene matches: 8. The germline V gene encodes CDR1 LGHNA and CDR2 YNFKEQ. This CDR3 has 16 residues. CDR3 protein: CASSQEALQGITEAFF. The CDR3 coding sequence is TGTGCCAGCAGCCAAGAAGCGCTACAGGGGATCACTGAAGCTTTCTTT.

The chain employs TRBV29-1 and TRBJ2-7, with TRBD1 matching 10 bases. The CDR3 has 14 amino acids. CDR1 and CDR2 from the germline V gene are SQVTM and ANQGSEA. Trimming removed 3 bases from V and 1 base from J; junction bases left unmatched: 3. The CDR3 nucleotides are TGCAGCGTTGATGGGACAGGGGCATCCTACGAGCAGTACTTC. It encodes CSVDGTGASYEQYF.

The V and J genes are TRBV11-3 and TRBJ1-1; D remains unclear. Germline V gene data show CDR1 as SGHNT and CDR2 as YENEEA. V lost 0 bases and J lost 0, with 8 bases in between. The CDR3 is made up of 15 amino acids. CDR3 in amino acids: CASSLDWQLNTEAFF. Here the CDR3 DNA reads TGTGCCAGCAGCTTAGACTGGCAGCTGAACACTGAAGCTTTCTTT.

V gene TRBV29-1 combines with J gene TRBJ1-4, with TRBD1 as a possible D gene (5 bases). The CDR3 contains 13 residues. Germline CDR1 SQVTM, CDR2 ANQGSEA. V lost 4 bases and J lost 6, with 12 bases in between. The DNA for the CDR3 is TGCAGCGTTGTAGTCGGGGGTTATGAAAAACTGTTTTTT. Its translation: CSVVVGGYEKLFF.

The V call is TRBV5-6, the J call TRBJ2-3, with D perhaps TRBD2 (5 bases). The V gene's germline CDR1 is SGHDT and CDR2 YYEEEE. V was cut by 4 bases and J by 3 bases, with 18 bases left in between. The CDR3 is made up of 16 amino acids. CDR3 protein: CASSAPSGRGTDTQYF. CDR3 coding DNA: TGTGCCAGCAGCGCGCCCTCCGGACGGGGAACAGATACGCAGTATTTT.

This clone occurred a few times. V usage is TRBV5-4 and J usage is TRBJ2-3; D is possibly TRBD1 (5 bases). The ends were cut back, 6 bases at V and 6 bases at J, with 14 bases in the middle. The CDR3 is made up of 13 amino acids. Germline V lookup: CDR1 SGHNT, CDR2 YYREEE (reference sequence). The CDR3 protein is CASTLDRDDTQYF. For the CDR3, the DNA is TGTGCCAGCACCCTTGACAGAGATGATACGCAGTATTTT. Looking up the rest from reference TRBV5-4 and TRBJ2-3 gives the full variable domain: ETGVTQSPTHLIKTRGQQVTLRCSSQSGHNTVSWYQQALGQGPQFIFQYYREEENGRGNFPPRFSGLQFPNYSSELNVNALELDDSALYLCASTLDRDDTQYFGPGTRLTVL.